The present T cell receptor (beta chain) was sequenced within a study of blood T cell repertoires in COVID-19. Study context: Sites across the United States, Italy and Spain contributed samples from acute and convalescent COVID-19. T cells, B-cell-depleted T cells, or PBMCs provided the cDNA or gDNA that served as material.

Per the study methods: How many nucleated cells were present was estimated from reference gene primer amplification. Data came from immunoSEQ multiplex PCR; TCRdb stores just in-frame clones and leaves some out. V and J calls and clone size are copied from that table; D and trimming were computed from the DNA. The repertoire holds hundreds of thousands of clones, more than 65% seen once, with roughly 4.2% in the top ten. Sequencing used peripheral blood. The TCR comes from a woman aged 40 to 50 with active or convalescent COVID-19.

CDR3 sequence reads: CATSDSSSASYNEQFF. The CDR3 DNA sequence: TGTGCCACCAGTGATTCGTCTAGCGCTTCCTACAATGAGCAGTTCTTC. The chain combines TRBV24-1 with TRBJ2-1, with D perhaps TRBD2 (6 bases). Trimming took off 2 bases at V and 1 base at J, with 11 bases between the two ends. Germline CDR1 and CDR2: KGHDR and SFDVKD. This CDR3 is 16 amino acids long.